This T cell receptor (beta chain) was identified during a study of T cell responses to AZD1222 COVID-19 vaccine. This clone was seen a single time. Assay used: immunoSEQ multiplex PCR; TCRdb lists only in-frame clones, some missing. The sample contains over 150,000 clones, roughly 92% of which appear only once. Trimming pared 1 base from V and 1 base from J, leaving 9 bases between. CDR3 length equals 15 residues. Germline assignment: CDR1 SGHRS and CDR2 YFSETQ. V and J are TRBV5-1 and TRBJ2-1; a possible D gene is TRBD2 (6 bases). The TCR was taken from an adult in good health. The material sequenced was peripheral blood, taken on day 0 of AZD1222 vaccination. The CDR3 DNA sequence: TGCGCCAGCAGCTTGACGGGAGAGTCCTACAATGAGCAGTTCTTC. The encoded protein is CASSLTGESYNEQFF.